Below, 21 T cell receptor beta chains from the same sample are listed, as sequenced in a study of Ad26.COV2.S vaccination and SARS-CoV-2 variants. Repertoires were generated with immunoSEQ multiplex PCR, while TCRdb's copy carries only in-frame clones and drops some. The sample has about 410,000 clones; around 91% are singletons. The treatment denotes: some 19 received Ad26.COV2.S at low or high dose, single or two shots; several received placebo; per-sample allocation not given. Vaccine and placebo recipients were sampled on day 63 after the first injection. This material consisted of peripheral blood, taken in a trial of Ad26.COV2.S vaccine versus placebo. The receptor source for this set is a person aged 18 to 65 who received the Ad26.COV2.S COVID-19 vaccine or a placebo.

The V and J genes are TRBV5-1 and TRBJ2-1, with TRBD2 matching 9 bases. In germline, CDR1 is SGHRS, CDR2 YFSETQ. Trimming took 2 bases from V and 0 from J; bases not matched to a gene: 3. The length of the CDR3 is 16 residues. The CDR3 DNA is TGCGCCAGCAGCTTACTACTAGCGGGCTCCTACAATGAGCAGTTCTTC. This encodes CASSLLLAGSYNEQFF. The full variable domain, its missing parts supplied by reference TRBV5-1 and TRBJ2-1, is KAGVTQTPRYLIKTRGQQVTLSCSPISGHRSVSWYQQTPGQGLQFLFEYFSETQRNKGNFPGRFSGRQFSNSRSEMNVSTLELGDSALYLCASSLLLAGSYNEQFFGPGTRLTVL.

The chain has TRBV11-3 and TRBJ2-3; 9 nucleotides match TRBD2. The junction had 3 bases not matched to a gene; V was cut back by 1 base and J by 4 bases. The CDR3 totals 15 residues. Germline CDR1 reads SGHNT; CDR2 reads YENEEA. CDR3 in amino acids: CASSLVAGGPDTQYF. The CDR3 DNA follows: TGTGCCAGCAGCTTAGTGGCGGGAGGGCCAGATACGCAGTATTTT. Using reference TRBV11-3 and TRBJ2-3 for the parts outside the CDR3, the full variable domain is EAGVVQSPRYKIIEKKQPVAFWCNPISGHNTLYWYLQNLGQGPELLIRYENEEAVDDSQLPKDRFSAERLKGVDSTLKIQPAELGDSAVYLCASSLVAGGPDTQYFGPGTRLTVL.

This clone was seen only once. The chain recombines TRBV19 with TRBJ1-6; D remains ambiguous. Trimming removed 3 bases at V and 7 bases at J, with 4 bases between. The V gene's germline CDR1 is LNHDA and CDR2 SQIVND (reference sequence). This CDR3 comprises 12 residues. The chain's CDR3 is CASSIVNSPLHF. The CDR3 nucleotides read TGTGCCAGTAGTATTGTAAATTCACCCCTCCACTTT.

V is TRBV10-1 and J is TRBJ2-3, with D hard to call. The CDR3 has 16 residues. The germline CDR1 and CDR2 sequences are WNHNN and SYGVQD (reference sequence). Trimming pared 4 bases from V and 3 bases from J, leaving 17 bases between. The CDR3 loop is CASSVTSASWTDTQYF. CDR3 DNA: TGCGCCAGCAGTGTTACGAGCGCGTCGTGGACAGATACGCAGTATTTT.

The rearrangement joins TRBV29-1 to TRBJ2-7; 8 bases align to TRBD2. With 7 bases clipped from V and 2 bases from J, the junction kept 7 bases outside the gene matches. This CDR3 is built from 13 residues. Germline loops: CDR1 SQVTM, CDR2 ANQGSEA. DNA for the CDR3: TGCAGCGCCGGGACTAGTCCAACCTACGAGCAGTACTTC. Amino acid sequence: CSAGTSPTYEQYF.

A word on this clone: Other DNA sequences in the same sample also yield this CDR3. This chain joins TRBV9 and TRBJ2-1, with D perhaps matching TRBD1 (5 bases). Germline lookup yields CDR1 SGDLS and CDR2 YYNGEE. Between the trimmed V and J ends, which lost 0 bases and 0 bases, there was a span of 7 bases. The CDR3 covers 15 residues. CDR3 in DNA: TGTGCCAGCAGCGTAGGAAGGGGCTCCTACAATGAGCAGTTCTTC. It is translated as CASSVGRGSYNEQFF.

Worth noting for this clone: Distinct nucleotide sequences in the sample also encode this CDR3. The rearrangement uses TRBV7-9 and TRBJ2-2; maybe TRBD1 (6 bases). The CDR3 loop spans 14 amino acids. Trimming pared 5 bases from V and 2 bases from J, leaving 9 bases between. The V gene's germline CDR1 is SEHNR and CDR2 FQNEAQ (reference sequence). CDR3 residues: CASSLQGNTGELFF. The CDR3 DNA reads TGTGCCAGCAGCCTACAGGGAAACACCGGGGAGCTGTTTTTT.

V usage is TRBV9 and J usage is TRBJ2-7, with 8 bases matching TRBD1. Looked up from germline, CDR1 is SGDLS and CDR2 is YYNGEE. The CDR3 is made up of 15 amino acids. V gave up 0 bases and J gave up 8 bases; unmatched junction bases: 10. The CDR3 DNA sequence: TGTGCCAGCAGCGTAGCTGAGACAGGGGTTTCCAAGCAGTACTTC. It yields the protein CASSVAETGVSKQYF.

This clone was seen a single time. The CDR3 nucleotides read TGTGCCAGCAGCTTTAATCCCCCGCACAGGACCTACACCTTC. Translating it yields CASSFNPPHRTYTF. The rearrangement joins TRBV5-6 to TRBJ1-2; a weak D match, TRBD1 (5 bases). V lost 2 bases and J lost 10, with 18 bases in between. This CDR3 spans 14 amino acids. Germline-derived CDR1 and CDR2 are SGHDT and YYEEEE.

J is TRBJ1-5 and V is TRBV7-2, with 7 bases lining up with TRBD1. The CDR3 covers 15 residues. The V segment lost 4 bases and the J segment 6 bases; nucleotides outside the gene matches: 9. Germline CDR1 SGHTA, CDR2 FQGNSA. CDR3 sequence (DNA): TGTGCCAGCAGCTCCACAGGGGTGGTTGGTCAGCCCCAGCATTTT. This codes for CASSSTGVVGQPQHF. The full variable domain, completed using reference TRBV7-2 and TRBJ1-5, is GAGVSQSPSNKVTEKGKDVELRCDPISGHTALYWYRQSLGQGLEFLIYFQGNSAPDKSGLPSDRFSAERTGGSVSTLTIQRTQQEDSAVYLCASSSTGVVGQPQHFGDGTRLSIL.

This clone was counted a single time. This chain uses TRBV10-3 with TRBJ2-3, with 8 bases lining up with TRBD2. The CDR3 loop spans 14 amino acids. Trimming removed 10 bases from V and 0 bases from J; junction bases left unmatched: 6. CDR1 is ENHRY and CDR2 is SYGVKD in the germline V gene. The CDR3 coding sequence is TGTGCCACCCGACTAGCGCTTAGCACAGATACGCAGTATTTT. Its translation: CATRLALSTDTQYF.

The chain has TRBV6-2 or TRBV6-3 and TRBJ2-3, with 7 bases aligning to TRBD1. The V segment lost 6 bases and the J segment 0 bases; nucleotides outside the gene matches: 9. The CDR3 loop spans 16 amino acids. The V gene's germline CDR1 is MNHEY and CDR2 SVGEGT. The CDR3 protein is CASSSPRTGSTDTQYF. Here the CDR3 DNA reads TGTGCCAGCAGCTCCCCCCGGACAGGAAGCACAGATACGCAGTATTTT.

The chain uses TRBV7-2 and TRBJ1-2, with a possible D match to TRBD1 (5 bases). The germline V and J ends were trimmed by 1 base and 4 bases, with 13 bases remaining between them. This CDR3 comprises 15 residues. Germline CDR1 is SGHTA and CDR2 is FQGNSA. CDR3 nucleotides: TGTGCCAGCAGCTTAGGCCAGGGACGCCTCTATGGCTACACCTTC. Its protein product is CASSLGQGRLYGYTF.

The chain links TRBV18 to TRBJ2-1; D might be TRBD2 (5 bases). The CDR3 has 13 residues. The V end lost 0 bases, the J end lost 8 bases, and 8 bases lay between the germline ends. Germline assignment: CDR1 KGHSH and CDR2 LQKENI. The CDR3 here is CASSPPSADEQFF. The DNA for the CDR3 is TGTGCCAGCTCACCACCTAGCGCGGATGAGCAGTTCTTC.

This chain connects TRBV20-1 to TRBJ1-4; TRBD1 aligns across 7 bases. This CDR3 has 13 residues. The germline CDR1 and CDR2 sequences are DFQATT and SNEGSKA (reference sequence). Unmatched junction bases numbered 6, after V lost 3 bases and J lost 8 bases. The CDR3 DNA is TGCAGTGCTAGTCTGGCAGGGGGGGAAAAACTGTTTTTT. The encoded protein is CSASLAGGEKLFF.

Regarding this clone: At the DNA level, this CDR3 is encoded by other sequences in the same sample as well. V is TRBV30 and J is TRBJ1-4, with TRBD1 matching over 7 bases. With 5 bases clipped from V and 8 bases from J, the junction kept 8 bases outside the gene matches. CDR3 length equals 13 residues. The germline V gene encodes CDR1 GTSNPN and CDR2 SVGIG (reference sequence). Here the CDR3 reads CAWARQGGEKLFF. In DNA, the CDR3 is TGTGCCTGGGCCCGACAGGGCGGAGAAAAACTGTTTTTT.

The chain uses TRBV6-1 and TRBJ2-7; D gene unclear. Germline V lookup: CDR1 MNHNS, CDR2 SASEGT. The CDR3 has 14 residues. The germline V and J ends were trimmed by 3 bases and 2 bases, with 11 bases remaining between them. The CDR3 protein is CASSDPPRTYEQYF. The CDR3 DNA reads TGTGCCAGCAGTGACCCCCCACGGACCTACGAGCAGTACTTC.

The chain carries TRBV3-1 (or the pseudogene TRBV3-2) and TRBJ1-3; the match to TRBD1 covers 7 bases. The V gene's germline CDR1 is LGHDT and CDR2 YNNKEL (reference sequence). This CDR3 has 16 amino acids. Trimming took 5 bases from V and 0 from J; bases not matched to a gene: 7. The CDR3 is CASSLLQGLSGNTIYF. The CDR3 DNA is TGTGCCAGCAGCTTGTTACAGGGGCTCTCTGGAAACACCATATATTTT.

Note on this clone: Other DNA sequences of this sample code for an identical CDR3. The V call is TRBV7-9, the J call TRBJ2-3; a possible D gene is TRBD2 (6 bases). V was cut by 2 bases and J by 0 bases, with 6 bases left in between. The CDR3 is 14 amino acids. The germline CDR1 and CDR2 sequences are SEHNR and FQNEAQ (reference sequence). The CDR3 bases are TGTGCCAGCAGCTTAAGCGGGAGCACAGATACGCAGTATTTT. Its protein product is CASSLSGSTDTQYF. Looking up the rest from reference TRBV7-9 and TRBJ2-3 gives the full variable domain: DTGVSQNPRHKITKRGQNVTFRCDPISEHNRLYWYRQTLGQGPEFLTYFQNEAQLEKSRLLSDRFSAERPKGSFSTLEIQRTEQGDSAMYLCASSLSGSTDTQYFGPGTRLTVL.

This clone was recorded a few times. V and J are TRBV7-9 and TRBJ2-2; 9 bases are shared with TRBD1. V was pared by 4 bases and J by 3 bases, with 6 bases of the junction left unmatched. Germline CDR1 SEHNR, CDR2 FQNEAQ (reference sequence). The CDR3 loop spans 16 amino acids. The DNA for the CDR3 is TGTGCCAGCAGCTCCTACAGGGGGCCGTACACCGGGGAGCTGTTTTTT. It translates to CASSSYRGPYTGELFF.

This clone was picked up a small number of times. This CDR3 reads CASSHSGMNTEAFF. The CDR3 DNA sequence: TGTGCCAGCAGCCATTCAGGGATGAACACTGAAGCTTTCTTT. V and J are TRBV3-1 (or the pseudogene TRBV3-2) and TRBJ1-1; D is perhaps TRBD1 (5 bases). V gave up 3 bases and J gave up 0 bases, with 8 bases separating them. Per germline, CDR1 LGHDT and CDR2 YNNKEL (reference sequence). The CDR3 extends over 14 amino acids.